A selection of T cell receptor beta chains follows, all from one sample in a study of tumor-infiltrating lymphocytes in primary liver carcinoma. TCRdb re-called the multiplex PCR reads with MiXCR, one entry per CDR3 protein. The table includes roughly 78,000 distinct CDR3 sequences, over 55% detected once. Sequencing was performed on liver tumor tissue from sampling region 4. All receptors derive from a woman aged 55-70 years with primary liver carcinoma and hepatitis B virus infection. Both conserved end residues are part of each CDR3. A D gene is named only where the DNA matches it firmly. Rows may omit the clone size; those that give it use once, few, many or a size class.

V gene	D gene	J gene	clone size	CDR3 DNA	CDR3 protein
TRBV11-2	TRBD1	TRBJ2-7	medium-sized	TGTGCCAGCAGCTTAGGACAGGGCCGGGAGCAGTACTTC	CASSLGQGREQYF
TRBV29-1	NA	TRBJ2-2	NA	TGCAGCGTTGACGTGGGAATGGGATCCAGGGAGCTGTTTTTT	CSVDVGMGSRELFF
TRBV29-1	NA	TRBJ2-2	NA	TGTAGCGTTGCCCTAGTCCCGGCCGGGGAGCTGTTTTTT	CSVALVPAGELFF
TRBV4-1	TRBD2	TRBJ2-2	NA	TGCGCCAGCAGTCGGGAAACTGGCGGGAGAGGGAAGGGGGAGCTGTTTTTT	CASSRETGGRGKGELFF
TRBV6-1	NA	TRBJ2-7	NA	TGTGCCAGCAGATGGGAGGATAGCTCCTACGACCAGCACTTC	CASRWEDSSYDQHF
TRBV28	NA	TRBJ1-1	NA	TGTGTCAGCAGTGTGGGGCACACTGAAGCTTTCTTT	CVSSVGHTEAFF
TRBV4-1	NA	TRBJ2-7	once	TGCGCCAGCAGCCATCCTAACTACTACAAGCAGTACTTC	CASSHPNYYKQYF
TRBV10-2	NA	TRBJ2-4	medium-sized	TGCGCCAGCAGTGAGTCAAGGGGATGGGACATTCAGTACTTC	CASSESRGWDIQYF
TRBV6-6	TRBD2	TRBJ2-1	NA	TGTGCCAGCAGTTCCGGGACTAGTCACCACAATGAGCAGTTCTTC	CASSSGTSHHNEQFF
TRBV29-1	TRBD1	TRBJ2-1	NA	TGCAGCGTTGACGGGGACAGGAATAATGAGCAGTTCTTC	CSVDGDRNNEQFF
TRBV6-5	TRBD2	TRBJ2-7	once	TGTGCCAGCAGGAGGAGTAGCGGGAGGGAGAACGACCAGTACTTC	CASRRSSGRENDQYF
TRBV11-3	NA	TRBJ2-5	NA	TGTGGCAGCAGCTCCCGTCGGGGGTACCAAGAGACCCAGCGCTTC	CGSSSRRGYQETQRF
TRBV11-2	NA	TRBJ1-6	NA	TGTGCCAGCGGCCTAACGTCTAATTCGCCCCTCCACTTT	CASGLTSNSPLHF
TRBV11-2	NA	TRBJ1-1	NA	TGTTCCTGCAGTTTGGGTGGGGGGTCCGAAGCTTTCTTT	CSCSLGGGSEAFF
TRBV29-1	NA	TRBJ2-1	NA	TGCAGCGTTGACCCGGAAGGTAGGGGAAGTGAGCATTTCTTC	CSVDPEGRGSEHFF
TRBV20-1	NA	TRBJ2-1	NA	TGCAGTGCACCTCCCCTAGAGGGCTCCTACAATGAGCAGTGCTTC	CSAPPLEGSYNEQCF
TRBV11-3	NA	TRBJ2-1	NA	TGCGCCAGCGGCTTAGGGGACACAGCCTACAATGAGCAGTTCTTC	CASGLGDTAYNEQFF
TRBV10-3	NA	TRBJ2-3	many	TGTGCCATCAATAAAGGGGATACGCAGTATTTT	CAINKGDTQYF
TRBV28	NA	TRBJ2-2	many	TGTGCCAGCAACGGCCGAGGACTGGAGACCGGGGAGCTGTTTTTT	CASNGRGLETGELFF